This T cell receptor beta chain comes out of a study of blood T cells in healthy people across ages. Study-wide points: In older individuals, TCR beta diversity per million T cells was lower, falling roughly linearly with age.

This CDR3 contains 14 residues. Germline assignment: CDR1 MNHEY and CDR2 SMNVEV (reference sequence). Primers used in a second PCR of about 7 to 11 cycles were a sample-barcoded 5' primer and a J-beta primer mix. Unique molecular identifiers of 12 random nucleotides labeled each cDNA. MiXCR, run by TCRdb on the 5' RACE reads, gives a single entry per CDR3 protein. The sample lists about a million distinct CDR3 sequences; roughly two fifths were seen once. As for this clonotype: The antigen remains unidentified. One junction end does not reproduce the germline sequence, and a read error may be involved.

There were healthy Caucasian individuals from Russia, aged roughly 6 to 90, serving as donors. Material for sequencing was blood. This chain joins TRBV27 and TRBJ1-2; the D is unclear. The sequence came from a man aged 18 to 30 in good health. CDR3 nucleotides: TGTGCCGGCAGTTTTTCCGGAGACAACTATGGCTACACCTTC. This gives the protein CAGSFSGDNYGYTF.